The clone carrying this T cell receptor (beta chain) came up once. Genomic DNA of each subset was evenly split across several immunoSEQ plates. The table came from immunoSEQ multiplex PCR; TCRdb's copy has only in-frame clones and leaves some out. The data hold about 1.1 million clones, with 78% observed a single time. This specimen belongs to a study of shared clonotypes between healthy human individuals. Per the germline V gene, CDR1 is MNHNY and CDR2 is SVGAGI (reference sequence). Trimming stripped 1 base from V and 6 bases from J, with 15 bases between. This CDR3 has 15 amino acids. This sequence joins TRBV6-6 and TRBJ1-2; D perhaps matches TRBD1 (5 bases). The receptor comes from a man between 18 and 29 years old in good health. Some clones in this sample may be carry-over from other donors' samples. Sequenced input: memory CD4+ T cells from PBMCs. This sample's subset: CD45RA-negative fraction. CDR3: CASSYWAGGGHGYTF. The CDR3 coding sequence is TGTGCCAGCAGTTACTGGGCCGGGGGTGGTCATGGCTACACCTTC.